This TCR beta chain was recovered during a study of cytomegalovirus exposure and HLA in healthy donors. PCR involved 60 Vbeta and 13 Jbeta primers. TCRdb's table, derived via immunoSEQ multiplex PCR, lists solely in-frame clones and lacks some. Of about 210,000 clones in the sample, roughly 82% were seen once. A single count supports this clone. Trimming took 7 bases from V and 1 from J; bases not matched to a gene: 7. This CDR3 is 14 amino acids long. Looked up from germline, CDR1 is SQVTM and CDR2 is ANQGSEA. This chain joins TRBV29-1 and TRBJ1-2; 9 bases align to TRBD1. The TCR sequence derives from a man aged 35 to 55 in good health and CMV-seropositive. The material sequenced was PBMCs. CDR3 residues: CSAGTGPDNYGYTF. CDR3 coding DNA: TGCAGCGCCGGGACAGGGCCAGATAACTATGGCTACACCTTC.